A single sample gave rise to the 8 T cell receptor beta chains below, sequenced in a study of blood T cell repertoires in COVID-19 (dated by TCRdb to between 2020 and 2021). Library preparation was by the immunoSEQ multiplex PCR assay. As stored in TCRdb, this immuneACCESS dataset retains in-frame rearrangements with V and J assigned. A fraction of the clones does not appear; measured against another copy, unresolved V genes explain less than half of the discrepancy, and the remainder lacks a known reason. The sample includes approximately 50,000 clones, with 75% to 90% observed a single time. The top ten clones comprise roughly 12% of the sample. Specimen: peripheral blood. The receptors stem from a human donor in a cohort sampled during active COVID-19.

The chain recombines TRBV5-1 with TRBJ2-1; a weak D match, TRBD1 (5 bases). CDR1 and CDR2 (germline): SGHRS, YFSETQ. V lost 0 bases to trimming and J lost 2 bases, with 9 bases between them. This CDR3 is 15 amino acids long. CDR3 in amino acids: CASSLGQGAYNEQFF. The CDR3 nucleotides read TGCGCCAGCAGCTTGGGCCAGGGTGCCTACAATGAGCAGTTCTTC.

The chain employs TRBV6-5 and TRBJ1-2, with 8 bases aligning to TRBD1. The CDR3 is made up of 15 amino acids. J gave up 4 bases and V 5 bases, and 9 bases lay outside the gene matches. CDR1 is MNHEY and CDR2 is SVGAGI in the germline V gene. This chain's CDR3 is CASSPRQGTPYGYTF. In DNA, the CDR3 is TGTGCCAGCAGTCCGAGACAGGGGACCCCCTATGGCTACACCTTC.

J is TRBJ1-3 and V is TRBV4-1; D is unresolved. The CDR3 runs to 15 residues. The ends were cut back, 0 bases at V and 2 bases at J, with 8 bases in the middle. Germline V gene data show CDR1 as MGHRA and CDR2 as YSYEKL. CDR3 sequence reads: CASSQETGAGNTIYF. The CDR3 coding sequence is TGCGCCAGCAGCCAAGAAACGGGTGCTGGAAACACCATATATTTT.

The table lists this clone with a few counts. The rearrangement uses TRBV7-2 and TRBJ2-7, with a weak D call TRBD2 (6 bases). CDR3 length: 15 amino acids. Germline CDR1 SGHTA, CDR2 FQGNSA. Trimming cost V 4 bases and J 5 bases, with 18 bases left between them. CDR3 DNA: TGTGCCAGCAGCTACTGGGGGGTGGGATCGGACGAGCAGTACTTC. It is translated as CASSYWGVGSDEQYF.

This sequence joins TRBV28 and TRBJ1-1; D gene unclear. The CDR3 contains 14 residues. Germline CDR1 and CDR2: MDHEN and SYDVKM. Trimming took 8 bases from V and 3 from J, leaving 16 bases between them. The CDR3 DNA follows: TGTGCCAGCGGTCAGAGGAGGCTTGACACTGAAGCTTTCTTT. It specifies CASGQRRLDTEAFF. Variable domain in full (rest from reference TRBV28 and TRBJ1-1): DVKVTQSSRYLVKRTGEKVFLECVQDMDHENMFWYRQDPGLGLRLIYFSYDVKMKEKGDIPEGYSVSREKKERFSLILESASTNQTSMYLCASGQRRLDTEAFFGQGTRLTVV.

The chain carries TRBV2 and TRBJ1-2; 7 bases align to TRBD1. Per germline, CDR1 SNHLY and CDR2 FYNNEI. V shed 8 bases and J 0 bases; nucleotides not matched to a gene: 6. The CDR3 sequence is 14 residues long. DNA of the CDR3: TGTGCCAGCCGCAGGGGGGTATCTAACTATGGCTACACCTTC. Amino acids: CASRRGVSNYGYTF.

This clone was seen only a few times. The chain has TRBV18 and TRBJ1-2; D is unresolved. V gave up 6 bases and J gave up 2 bases, with 13 bases separating them. Germline CDR1 is KGHSH and CDR2 is LQKENI. CDR3 size: 14 residues. CDR3 sequence reads: CASSRPEGNYGYTF. CDR3 nucleotides: TGTGCCAGCTCGCGTCCTGAGGGCAACTATGGCTACACCTTC.

The rearrangement joins TRBV6-5 to TRBJ2-7, with 12 bases fitting TRBD1. This CDR3 comprises 14 residues. The germline V gene has CDR1 MNHEY and CDR2 SVGAGI. Losses at the gene ends were 7 bases for V and 4 bases for J; bases not matched to a gene: 5. CDR3 amino acids: CASIRDRGLYEQYF. CDR3 nucleotides: TGTGCCAGCATCCGGGACAGGGGGCTTTACGAGCAGTACTTC.